The present T cell receptor beta chain was sequenced within a study of blood T cell repertoires in COVID-19. As for the study in general: PBMCs, B-cell-depleted T cells, or T cells were the source of the cDNA or gDNA that made up the material.

Repertoires were generated with immunoSEQ multiplex PCR, while TCRdb's copy carries only in-frame clones and drops some. This table holds over 250,000 clones, 85% to 90% found once. In germline, CDR1 is MNHEY, CDR2 SMNVEV (reference sequence). Between the trimmed V and J ends, which lost 1 base and 5 bases, there was a span of 12 bases. The length of the CDR3 is 16 residues. Sequences were obtained from PBMCs or T cells enriched from blood (not recorded which). This TCR was recovered from a woman under 30 who had recovered from COVID-19. This sequence joins TRBV27 and TRBJ1-6; tentative D call: TRBD1 (6 bases). This CDR3 is CASSLLGSGDNSPLHF. DNA for the CDR3: TGTGCCAGCAGTTTATTAGGGTCAGGGGATAATTCACCCCTCCACTTT.